This T cell receptor beta chain is drawn from a study of blood T cell repertoires in COVID-19. Study summary: Sources were T cells, B-cell-depleted T cells, or PBMCs; the material itself was cDNA or gDNA.

Germline values: CDR1 SGHRS, CDR2 YFSETQ. This CDR3 spans 17 amino acids. Losses at the gene ends were 4 bases for V and 5 bases for J; bases not matched to a gene: 12. In Seattle, patients joined the study during active infection and were tracked longitudinally. Authors' analysis steps: Amplifying reference gene primers gave estimates of nucleated cell counts. The method was immunoSEQ multiplex PCR; TCRdb's version includes in-frame clones alone and lacks a portion of them. V and J calls and clone size follow that table, whereas D and trimming were derived from the DNA. Among roughly 250,000 clones listed, around 82% were seen once.

The chain links TRBV5-1 to TRBJ1-4; 9 positions agree with TRBD1. The TCR sequence derives from a person in their 70s with COVID-19, enrolled during active disease. Sequenced sample: peripheral blood. The CDR3 nucleotides are TGCGCCAGCAGCAGTAGGCCCTTGGGGACAGGGAATGAAAAACTGTTTTTT. Its protein product is CASSSRPLGTGNEKLFF.